A single sample gave rise to the 2 T cell receptor beta chains below, sequenced in a study of T cell repertoires in cytomegalovirus infection. TCRdb passed the reads through MiXCR, listing each CDR3 protein once. This sample has some 400,000 distinct CDR3 sequences, with roughly 20% found just once. The specimen was PBMCs. These TCRs come from a human donor in good health (CMV status not recorded). Some clones in this sample may be carry-over from other donors' samples.

V usage is TRBV20-1 and J usage is TRBJ2-1, with 11 bases identical to TRBD2. Germline V gene lookup returns CDR1 DFQATT and CDR2 SNEGSKA (reference sequence). The V and J ends lost 5 bases and 9 bases, in that order; junction bases with no gene match: 9. This CDR3 comprises 14 residues. The CDR3 region has the DNA TGCAGTGCTTCCTCTAGCGGGAGGTTCCGTGAGCAGTTCTTC. Translated, it gives CSASSSGRFREQFF.

Remarks on this clonotype: An end of the junction differs from the germline gene, which may be a read error. This sequence joins TRBV20-1 and TRBJ1-2; 7 bases match TRBD1. From germline, CDR1 is DFQATT and CDR2 SNEGSKA (reference sequence). The CDR3 is 14 amino acids. The CDR3 spells CIASKGTDNYGYTF. CDR3 bases: TGCATTGCTAGCAAGGGGACAGACAACTATGGCTACACCTTC.